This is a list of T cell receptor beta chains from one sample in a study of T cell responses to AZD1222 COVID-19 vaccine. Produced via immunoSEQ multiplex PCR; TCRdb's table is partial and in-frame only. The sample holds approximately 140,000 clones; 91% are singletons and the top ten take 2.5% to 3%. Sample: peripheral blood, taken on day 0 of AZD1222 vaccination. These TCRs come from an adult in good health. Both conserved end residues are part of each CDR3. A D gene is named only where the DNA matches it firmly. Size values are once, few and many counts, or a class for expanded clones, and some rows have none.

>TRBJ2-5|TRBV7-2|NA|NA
CASSLSATEETQYF
TGTGCCAGCAGCTTATCCGCGACAGAAGAGACCCAGTACTTC
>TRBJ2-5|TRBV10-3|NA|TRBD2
CAISDGSGGEMEETQYF
TGTGCCATCAGTGACGGTAGCGGGGGGGAGATGGAGGAGACCCAGTACTTC
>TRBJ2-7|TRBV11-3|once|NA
CASSLAPWSRGSSYEQYF
TGTGCCAGCAGCTTAGCCCCATGGAGTCGGGGGAGCTCCTACGAGCAGTACTTC
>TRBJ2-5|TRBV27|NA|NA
CASSFSSRGFGETQYF
TGTGCCAGCAGTTTCTCTTCCAGGGGTTTCGGGGAGACCCAGTACTTC
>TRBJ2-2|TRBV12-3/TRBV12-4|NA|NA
CASSLESGRELFF
TGTGCCAGCAGTTTGGAGTCAGGGCGGGAGCTGTTTTTT
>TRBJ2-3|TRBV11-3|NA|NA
CASSGVVSTDTQYF
TGTGCCAGCAGTGGGGTTGTTAGCACAGATACGCAGTATTTT
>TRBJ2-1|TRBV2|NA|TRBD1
CASSERMGLWDRVDNEQFF
TGTGCCAGCAGTGAGAGGATGGGGCTTTGGGACAGGGTTGACAATGAGCAGTTCTTC
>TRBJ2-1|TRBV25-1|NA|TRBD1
CASSDPGTGGYNEQFF
TGTGCCAGCAGTGATCCCGGGACAGGGGGATACAATGAGCAGTTCTTC
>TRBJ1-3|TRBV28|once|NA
CASSLPGNTIYF
TGTGCCAGCAGTTTACCTGGAAACACCATATATTTT
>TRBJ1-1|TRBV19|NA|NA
CASSLRVGSNTEAFF
TGTGCCAGTAGTCTGCGGGTGGGGTCGAACACTGAAGCTTTCTTT
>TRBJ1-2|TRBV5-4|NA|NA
CASGLGGASNYGYTF
TGTGCCAGCGGCCTGGGGGGGGCTTCTAACTATGGCTACACCTTC
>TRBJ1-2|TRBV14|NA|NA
CASSQENVAPGRRHGYTF
TGTGCCAGCAGCCAAGAAAACGTCGCTCCGGGAAGGAGGCATGGCTACACCTTC
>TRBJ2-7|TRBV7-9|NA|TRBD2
CASSPGGVEQYF
TGTGCCAGCAGCCCCGGGGGGGTCGAGCAGTACTTC
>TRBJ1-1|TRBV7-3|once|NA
CASSLTRASLNTEAFF
TGTGCCAGCAGCTTAACGAGAGCGTCCTTGAACACTGAAGCTTTCTTT
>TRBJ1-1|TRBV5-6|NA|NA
CASSLGANTEAFF
TGTGCCAGCAGCTTGGGGGCGAACACTGAAGCTTTCTTT
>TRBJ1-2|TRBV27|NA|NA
CASSLLGGVNYGYTF
TGTGCCAGCAGTTTATTAGGCGGAGTTAACTATGGCTACACCTTC
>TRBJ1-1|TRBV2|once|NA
CASSGQPNTEAFF
TGTGCCAGCAGTGGCCAACCGAACACTGAAGCTTTCTTT
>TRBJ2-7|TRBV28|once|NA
CASSPIDWTNEQYF
TGTGCCAGCAGTCCCATCGACTGGACGAATGAGCAGTACTTC